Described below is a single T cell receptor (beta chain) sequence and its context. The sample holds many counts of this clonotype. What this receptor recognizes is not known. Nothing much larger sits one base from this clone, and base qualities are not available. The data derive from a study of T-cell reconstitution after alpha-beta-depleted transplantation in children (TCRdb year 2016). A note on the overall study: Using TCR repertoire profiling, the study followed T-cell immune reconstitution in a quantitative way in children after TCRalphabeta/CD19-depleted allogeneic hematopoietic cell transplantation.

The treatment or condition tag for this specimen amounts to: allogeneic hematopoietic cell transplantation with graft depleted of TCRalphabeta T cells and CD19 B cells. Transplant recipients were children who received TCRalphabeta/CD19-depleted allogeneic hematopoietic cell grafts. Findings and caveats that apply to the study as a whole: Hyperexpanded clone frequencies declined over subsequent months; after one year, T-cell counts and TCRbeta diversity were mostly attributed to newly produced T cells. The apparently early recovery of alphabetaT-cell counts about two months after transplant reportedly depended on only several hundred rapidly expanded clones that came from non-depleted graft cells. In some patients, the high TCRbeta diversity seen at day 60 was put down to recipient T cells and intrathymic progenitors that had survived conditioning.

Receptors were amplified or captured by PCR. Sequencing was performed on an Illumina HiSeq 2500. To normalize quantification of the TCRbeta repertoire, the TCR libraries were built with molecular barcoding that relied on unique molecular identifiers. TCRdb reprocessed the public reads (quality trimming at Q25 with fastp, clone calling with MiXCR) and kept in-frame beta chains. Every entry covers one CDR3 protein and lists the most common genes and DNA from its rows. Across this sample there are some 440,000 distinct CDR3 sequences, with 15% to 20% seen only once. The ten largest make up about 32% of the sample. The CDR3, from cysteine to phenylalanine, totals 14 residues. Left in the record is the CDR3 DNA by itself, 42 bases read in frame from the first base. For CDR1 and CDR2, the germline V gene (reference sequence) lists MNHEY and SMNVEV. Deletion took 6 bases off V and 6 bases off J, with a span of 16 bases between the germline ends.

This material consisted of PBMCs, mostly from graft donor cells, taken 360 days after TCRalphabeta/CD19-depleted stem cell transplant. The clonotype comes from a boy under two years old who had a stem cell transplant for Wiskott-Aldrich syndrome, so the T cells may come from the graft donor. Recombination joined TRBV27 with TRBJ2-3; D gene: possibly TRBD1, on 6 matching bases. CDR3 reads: CASRKQGFTDTQYF. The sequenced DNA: TGTGCCAGCAGAAAACAGGGTTTCACTGATACGCAGTATTTT.